What follows is one T cell receptor (beta chain) and its context. TCRdb reprocessed the RT-PCR reads with MiXCR, giving one entry per CDR3 protein. The sample yields approximately 150,000 distinct CDR3 sequences, over 25% seen once. The sample originates from a study of patients and donors after allogeneic stem cell transplantation. Deletions cut 3 bases from V and 4 bases from J, with 11 bases between. Germline V CDR1 and CDR2: SGHNT, YENEEA. The CDR3 has 14 residues. The rearrangement joins TRBV11-3 to TRBJ2-3, with a possible D match to TRBD1 (5 bases). The TCR originated in a human donor who was either an allogeneic HSCT recipient or a stem cell or donor lymphocyte infusion donor (not recorded which). It is not recorded whose cells these are; they may come from a transplant donor. The specimen was blood, either unsorted or a sorted T cell fraction (not recorded which). CDR3 amino acids: CASSFAGLADTQYF. CDR3 coding DNA: TGTGCCAGCAGCTTCGCAGGGTTGGCAGATACGCAGTATTTT.